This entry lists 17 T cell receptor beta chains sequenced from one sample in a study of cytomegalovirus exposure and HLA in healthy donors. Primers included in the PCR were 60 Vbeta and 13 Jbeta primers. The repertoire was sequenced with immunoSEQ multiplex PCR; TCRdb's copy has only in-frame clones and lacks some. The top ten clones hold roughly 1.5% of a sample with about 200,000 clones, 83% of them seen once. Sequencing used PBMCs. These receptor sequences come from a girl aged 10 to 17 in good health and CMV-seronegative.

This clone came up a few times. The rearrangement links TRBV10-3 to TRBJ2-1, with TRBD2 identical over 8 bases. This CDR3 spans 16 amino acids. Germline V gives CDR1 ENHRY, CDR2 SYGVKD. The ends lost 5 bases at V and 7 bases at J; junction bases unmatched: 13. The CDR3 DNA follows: TGTGCCATCAGTACCCGGGGGATCCGGGGGGGGAATGAGCAGTTCTTC. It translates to CAISTRGIRGGNEQFF.

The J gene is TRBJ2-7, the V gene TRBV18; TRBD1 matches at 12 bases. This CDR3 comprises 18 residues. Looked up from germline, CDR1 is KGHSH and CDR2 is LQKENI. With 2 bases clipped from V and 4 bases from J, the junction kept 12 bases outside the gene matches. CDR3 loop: CASSPGTGGLGLLYEQYF. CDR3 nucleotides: TGTGCCAGCTCACCAGGGACAGGGGGCTTAGGACTATTATACGAGCAGTACTTC.

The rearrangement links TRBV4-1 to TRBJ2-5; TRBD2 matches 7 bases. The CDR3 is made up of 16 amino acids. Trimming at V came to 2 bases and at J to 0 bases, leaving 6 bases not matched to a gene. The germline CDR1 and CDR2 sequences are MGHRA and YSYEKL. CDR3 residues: CASSQFDREDQETQYF. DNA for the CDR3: TGCGCCAGCAGCCAATTCGATCGGGAGGACCAAGAGACCCAGTACTTC.

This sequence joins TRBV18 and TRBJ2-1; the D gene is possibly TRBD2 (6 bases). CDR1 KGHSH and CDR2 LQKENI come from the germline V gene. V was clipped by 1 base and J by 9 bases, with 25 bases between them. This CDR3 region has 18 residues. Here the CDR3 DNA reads TGTGCCAGCTCACCACTTGCATTGGGGTCGACTAGATTCACTGAGCAGTTCTTC. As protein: CASSPLALGSTRFTEQFF.

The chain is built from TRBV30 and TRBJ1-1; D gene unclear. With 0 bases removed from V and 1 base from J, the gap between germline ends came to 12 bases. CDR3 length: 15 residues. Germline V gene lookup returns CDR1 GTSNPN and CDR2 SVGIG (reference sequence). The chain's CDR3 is CAWSVRGGRNTEAFF. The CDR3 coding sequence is TGTGCCTGGAGTGTACGGGGAGGGAGGAACACTGAAGCTTTCTTT.

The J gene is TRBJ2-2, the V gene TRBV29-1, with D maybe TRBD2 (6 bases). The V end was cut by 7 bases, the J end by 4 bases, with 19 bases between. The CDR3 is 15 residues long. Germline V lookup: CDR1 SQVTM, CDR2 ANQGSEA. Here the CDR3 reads CSAGRAAGGTGELFF. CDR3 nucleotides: TGCAGCGCCGGGAGAGCTGCCGGCGGCACCGGGGAGCTGTTTTTT.

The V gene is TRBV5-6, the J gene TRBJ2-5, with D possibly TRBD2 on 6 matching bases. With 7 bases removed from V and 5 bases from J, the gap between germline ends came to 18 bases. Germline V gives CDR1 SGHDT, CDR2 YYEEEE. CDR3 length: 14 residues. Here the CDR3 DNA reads TGTGCCAGCCGAAGAAGGGACTGGCTGGAGACCCAGTACTTC. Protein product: CASRRRDWLETQYF.

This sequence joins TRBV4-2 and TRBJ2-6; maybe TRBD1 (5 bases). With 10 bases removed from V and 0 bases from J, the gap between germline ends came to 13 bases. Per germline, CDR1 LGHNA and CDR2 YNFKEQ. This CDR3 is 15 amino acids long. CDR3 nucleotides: TGTGCCAACAGTCTTGACAGCTCTGGGGCCAACGTCCTGACTTTC. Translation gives CANSLDSSGANVLTF.

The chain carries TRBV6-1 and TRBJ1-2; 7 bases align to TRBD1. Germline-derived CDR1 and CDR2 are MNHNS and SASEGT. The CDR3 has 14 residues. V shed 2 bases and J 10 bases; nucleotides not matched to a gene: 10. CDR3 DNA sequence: TGTGCCAGCAGTGAAAAGCCCTCGACAGGGCCCTACACCTTC. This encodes CASSEKPSTGPYTF.

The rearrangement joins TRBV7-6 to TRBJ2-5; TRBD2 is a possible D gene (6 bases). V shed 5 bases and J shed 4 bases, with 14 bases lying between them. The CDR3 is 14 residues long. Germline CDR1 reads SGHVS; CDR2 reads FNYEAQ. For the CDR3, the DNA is TGTGCCAGCAGCAAAAGCGGGCAGGGAGAGACCCAGTACTTC. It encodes CASSKSGQGETQYF.

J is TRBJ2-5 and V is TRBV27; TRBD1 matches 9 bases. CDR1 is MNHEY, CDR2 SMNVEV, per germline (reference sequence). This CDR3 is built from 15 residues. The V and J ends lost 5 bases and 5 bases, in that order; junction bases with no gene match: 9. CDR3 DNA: TGTGCCAGCAGTCCACTACAGGGGGCGATTGAGACCCAGTACTTC. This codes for CASSPLQGAIETQYF.

This CDR3 reads CASSPDSTGNTIYF. The DNA of the CDR3 is TGTGCCAGCAGTCCGGACAGTACTGGAAACACCATATATTTT. This rearrangement joins TRBV6-5 to TRBJ1-3, with D tentatively TRBD1 (6 bases). The germline CDR1 and CDR2 sequences are MNHEY and SVGAGI. Trimming removed 5 bases from V and 2 bases from J, with 10 bases in between. The CDR3 is 14 amino acids.

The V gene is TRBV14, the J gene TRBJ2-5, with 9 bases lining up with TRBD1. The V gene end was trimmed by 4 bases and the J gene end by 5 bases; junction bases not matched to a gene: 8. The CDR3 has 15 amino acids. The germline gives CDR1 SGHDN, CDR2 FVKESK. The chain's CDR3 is CASSLDRGYLETQYF. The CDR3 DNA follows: TGTGCCAGCAGCCTCGACAGGGGGTACCTGGAGACCCAGTACTTC.

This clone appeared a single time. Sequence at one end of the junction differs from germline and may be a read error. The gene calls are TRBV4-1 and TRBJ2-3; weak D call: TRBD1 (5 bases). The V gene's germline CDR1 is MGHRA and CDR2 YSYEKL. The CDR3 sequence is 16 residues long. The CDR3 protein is CASSPQTTGSTGTQYF. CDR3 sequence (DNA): TGCGCCAGCAGCCCCCAAACTACAGGATCCACAGGTACGCAGTATTTT.

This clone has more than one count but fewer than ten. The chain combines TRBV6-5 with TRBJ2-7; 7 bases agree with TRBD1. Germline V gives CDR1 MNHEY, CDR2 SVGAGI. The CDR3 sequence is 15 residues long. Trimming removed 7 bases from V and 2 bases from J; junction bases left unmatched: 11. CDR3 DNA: TGTGCCAGCACCACCTTGTCAGGGGGTACCTACGAGCAGTACTTC. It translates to CASTTLSGGTYEQYF.

The CDR3: CASSPSQVPGGDGYTF. CDR3 DNA sequence: TGTGCCAGCAGCCCCAGCCAAGTGCCCGGCGGTGATGGCTACACCTTC. This rearrangement joins TRBV11-2 to TRBJ1-2; D remains unclear. With 5 bases removed from V and 6 bases from J, the gap between germline ends came to 22 bases. Germline V lookup: CDR1 SGHAT, CDR2 FQNNGV. This CDR3 is built from 16 residues.

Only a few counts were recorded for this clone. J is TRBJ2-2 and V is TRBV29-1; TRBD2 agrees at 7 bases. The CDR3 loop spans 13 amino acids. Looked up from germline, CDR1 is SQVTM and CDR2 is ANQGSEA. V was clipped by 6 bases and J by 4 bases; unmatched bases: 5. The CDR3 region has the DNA TGCAGCGTCGTGCGGGAGACCACCGGGGAGCTGTTTTTT. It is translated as CSVVRETTGELFF.